This is a list of T cell receptor beta chains from one sample in a study of blood T cell repertoires in COVID-19. Libraries were prepared by immunoSEQ multiplex PCR; TCRdb keeps only in-frame clonotypes and omits some of them. The profile shows about 460,000 clones, less than 90% of them singletons. The specimen was PBMCs or T cells enriched from blood (not recorded which). Receptors were obtained from a woman in her fifties or sixties who had recovered from COVID-19. The CDR3 runs from the conserved cysteine through the conserved F or W. Fields, in order: clone size, J gene, V gene, D gene, CDR3 DNA, CDR3 protein. A D gene is named only where the DNA matches it firmly. Only some rows state a clone size, as once, few, many or a class for expanded clones.

size: -
J: TRBJ1-5
V: TRBV19
D: -
DNA: TGTGCCAGTAGTATCGACTCTGGGAATCAGCCCCAGCATTTT
CDR3: CASSIDSGNQPQHF

size: -
J: TRBJ1-2
V: TRBV30
D: -
DNA: TGTGCCTGGAGTACAGGGTACGACTATGGCTACACCTTC
CDR3: CAWSTGYDYGYTF

size: -
J: TRBJ2-5
V: TRBV5-1
D: -
DNA: TGCGCCAGCCGCCCAGGGGGCGGGGGGGAAGAGACCCAGTACTTC
CDR3: CASRPGGGGEETQYF

size: -
J: TRBJ2-1
V: TRBV5-1
D: TRBD2
DNA: TGCGCCAGCAGCTCCGGGGCGGGGGGCCCCTACAATGAGCAGTTCTTC
CDR3: CASSSGAGGPYNEQFF

size: -
J: TRBJ2-3
V: TRBV7-2
D: TRBD2
DNA: TGTGCCAGCAGGACTAGCGGGGGGGGTGCAGATACGCAGTATTTT
CDR3: CASRTSGGGADTQYF

size: -
J: TRBJ1-2
V: TRBV25-1
D: TRBD1
DNA: TGTGCCAGCAGTGGACAGGGCCCCTATGGCTACACCTTC
CDR3: CASSGQGPYGYTF

size: -
J: TRBJ2-1
V: TRBV9
D: -
DNA: TGTGCCAGCAGCACGGGACTCAACAATGAGCAGTTCTTC
CDR3: CASSTGLNNEQFF

size: -
J: TRBJ1-5
V: TRBV19
D: -
DNA: TGTGCCACCGACCAGGGGCGGTGGAATCAGCCCCAGCATTTT
CDR3: CATDQGRWNQPQHF

size: -
J: TRBJ1-3
V: TRBV9
D: -
DNA: TGTGCCAGCAGCCCAGAGGGGGGGTCCTGGCTGCTAAGAAACACCATATATTTT
CDR3: CASSPEGGSWLLRNTIYF

size: -
J: TRBJ2-3
V: TRBV11-2
D: TRBD2
DNA: TGTGCCAGCAGCTCCAGCGGGGTAGCGTCGTTT
CDR3: CASSSSGVASF

size: -
J: TRBJ1-6
V: TRBV10-3
D: -
DNA: TGTGCCATCACCGAACGGGATAATTCACCCCTCCACTTT
CDR3: CAITERDNSPLHF

size: -
J: TRBJ1-1
V: TRBV27
D: -
DNA: TGTGCCAGCAGTGGATTGACAGCGAACACTGAAGCTTTCTTT
CDR3: CASSGLTANTEAFF

size: once
J: TRBJ2-1
V: TRBV7-9
D: TRBD1
DNA: TGTGCCAGCAGCTTCGGACAGGGGATAAATGAGCAGTTCTTC
CDR3: CASSFGQGINEQFF

size: -
J: TRBJ1-4
V: TRBV3-1/TRBV3-2
D: -
DNA: TGTGCCAGCAGCCTGAGCCAGGGATCTAATGAAAAACTGTTTTTT
CDR3: CASSLSQGSNEKLFF

size: -
J: TRBJ2-1
V: TRBV9
D: TRBD2
DNA: TGTGCCAGCAGCGTAGGCGGGGGGGCCGGGAATGAGCAGTTCTTC
CDR3: CASSVGGGAGNEQFF

size: -
J: TRBJ2-1
V: TRBV5-1
D: TRBD2
DNA: TGCGCCAGCAGCTTGGAGTCGGGGGGCTACAATGAGCAGTTCTTC
CDR3: CASSLESGGYNEQFF

size: -
J: TRBJ2-1
V: TRBV9
D: TRBD2
DNA: TGTGCCAGCAGCGTTAGCGGGGGGGCCCACAATGAGCAGTTCTTC
CDR3: CASSVSGGAHNEQFF

size: -
J: TRBJ1-5
V: TRBV19
D: -
DNA: TGTGCCAGTAGTGCCCAGGGGAATAGCAATCAGCCCCAGCATTTT
CDR3: CASSAQGNSNQPQHF

size: once
J: TRBJ1-1
V: TRBV10-3
D: -
DNA: TGTGCCATCCAGTCGGGCACTGAAGCTTTCTTT
CDR3: CAIQSGTEAFF

size: -
J: TRBJ1-5
V: TRBV23-1
D: -
DNA: TGCGCCAGCAGTCATCGTCCGGGGGTTATATACAATCAGCCCCAGCATTTT
CDR3: CASSHRPGVIYNQPQHF

size: -
J: TRBJ1-1
V: TRBV7-9
D: -
DNA: TGTGCCAGCAGCTTAGGATCGCAGGGCATGAACACTGAAGCTTTCTTT
CDR3: CASSLGSQGMNTEAFF

size: few
J: TRBJ2-1
V: TRBV19
D: -
DNA: TGTGCCAGTAGGAACCTGCGGGGATTCAATGAGCAGTTCTTC
CDR3: CASRNLRGFNEQFF

size: -
J: TRBJ1-3
V: TRBV7-2
D: -
DNA: TGTGCCAGCAGCCCCCGTTTCCAGGCGGGTGGAAACACCATATATTTT
CDR3: CASSPRFQAGGNTIYF

size: -
J: TRBJ1-6
V: TRBV11-2
D: -
DNA: TGTGCCAGCAGCTTAAATCCGGGAAATTCACCCCTCCACTTT
CDR3: CASSLNPGNSPLHF

size: -
J: TRBJ2-2
V: TRBV15
D: -
DNA: TGTGCCACCAGCAGAGCAGGGGGGAGCACCGGGGAGCTGTTTTTT
CDR3: CATSRAGGSTGELFF

size: once
J: TRBJ1-4
V: TRBV5-1
D: TRBD1
DNA: TGCGCCAGCAGCTTGGAGGGGGCGCTTGGTGAAAAACTGTTTTTT
CDR3: CASSLEGALGEKLFF

size: -
J: TRBJ1-2
V: TRBV3-1/TRBV3-2
D: TRBD1
DNA: TGTGCCAGCAGCCATCAGGGGGCTGGCTATGGCTACACCTTC
CDR3: CASSHQGAGYGYTF

size: -
J: TRBJ1-1
V: TRBV10-3
D: -
DNA: TGTGCCACCGAGGACACATTCTGGGACACTGAAGCTTTCTTT
CDR3: CATEDTFWDTEAFF

size: -
J: TRBJ2-3
V: TRBV7-9
D: TRBD1
DNA: TGTGCCAGCAGCCCTCGACAGGGACCTTACACAGATACGCAGTATTTT
CDR3: CASSPRQGPYTDTQYF

size: -
J: TRBJ2-3
V: TRBV18
D: -
DNA: TGTGCCAGCTCACCGCAGATATACACAGATACGCAGTATTTT
CDR3: CASSPQIYTDTQYF

size: -
J: TRBJ2-5
V: TRBV5-1
D: TRBD1
DNA: TGCGCCAGCAGCGATGGGACAGTCCAAGAGACCCAGTACTTC
CDR3: CASSDGTVQETQYF

size: -
J: TRBJ1-3
V: TRBV9
D: TRBD1
DNA: TGTGCCAGCAGCGGCCGGACAGGGGATGGAAACACCATATATTTT
CDR3: CASSGRTGDGNTIYF

size: -
J: TRBJ1-4
V: TRBV7-6
D: -
DNA: TGTGCCAGCAGCTTATCAGGCAGTGCGAATGAAAAACTGTTTTTT
CDR3: CASSLSGSANEKLFF

size: -
J: TRBJ1-6
V: TRBV23-1
D: TRBD1
DNA: TGCGCCAGCAGTCAATCGCTAAAGTTTAACCGGGACAGGGAAAATTCACCCCTCCACTTT
CDR3: CASSQSLKFNRDRENSPLHF

size: -
J: TRBJ2-6
V: TRBV4-1
D: TRBD1
DNA: TGCGCCAGCAGCCAAACGGGACAGGGGGTTACTGGGGCCAACGTCCTGACTTTC
CDR3: CASSQTGQGVTGANVLTF

size: -
J: TRBJ2-7
V: TRBV10-1
D: TRBD1
DNA: TGCGCCAGCAGTGCGACAGGGACGCGCGAGCAGTACTTC
CDR3: CASSATGTREQYF

size: -
J: TRBJ1-1
V: TRBV5-1
D: -
DNA: TGCGCCAGCAGCCTCGAGGGAGGTTCGGTTGGAGCTTTCTTT
CDR3: CASSLEGGSVGAFF

size: -
J: TRBJ2-3
V: TRBV11-2
D: -
DNA: TGTGCCAGCAGCTCCGGTTCAGGGACACCCACAGATACGCAGTATTTT
CDR3: CASSSGSGTPTDTQYF

size: few
J: TRBJ2-6
V: TRBV12-5
D: -
DNA: TGTGCTAGTGGTTTGGGACACCTTGGGGCCAACGTCCTGACTTTC
CDR3: CASGLGHLGANVLTF

size: -
J: TRBJ2-1
V: TRBV3-1/TRBV3-2
D: TRBD2
DNA: TGTGCCAGCAGCCAAGCCCCGGGGGGGCGAAATGAGCAGTTCTTC
CDR3: CASSQAPGGRNEQFF

size: -
J: TRBJ2-1
V: TRBV13
D: -
DNA: TGTGCCAGCCGTCTATCCGGGGCCTACAATGAGCAGTTCTTC
CDR3: CASRLSGAYNEQFF

size: once
J: TRBJ1-2
V: TRBV5-1
D: TRBD1
DNA: TGCGCCAGCAGCTTGGATACCGGGACAGGGGGAAAAGGCTACACCTTC
CDR3: CASSLDTGTGGKGYTF

size: -
J: TRBJ2-5
V: TRBV30
D: TRBD1
DNA: TGTGCCCGAGGACAGGGGGAGACCCAGTACTTC
CDR3: CARGQGETQYF

size: -
J: TRBJ1-5
V: TRBV28
D: TRBD1
DNA: TGTGCCAGCAGTATACAGGGGCCGCCCCAGCATTTT
CDR3: CASSIQGPPQHF

size: once
J: TRBJ1-6
V: TRBV12-5
D: -
DNA: TGTGCTAGTGGTTTGGAGGGAGGAAGTAATTCACCCCTCCACTTT
CDR3: CASGLEGGSNSPLHF

size: few
J: TRBJ1-2
V: TRBV5-4
D: TRBD1
DNA: TGTGCCAGCAGATCCGGGACAGGGCCAAACTATGGCTACACCTTC
CDR3: CASRSGTGPNYGYTF

size: -
J: TRBJ2-2
V: TRBV29-1
D: TRBD1
DNA: TGCAGCGTTGATCTTGGGACAGGGACCGGGGAGCTGTTTTTT
CDR3: CSVDLGTGTGELFF

size: -
J: TRBJ1-2
V: TRBV5-6
D: -
DNA: TGTGCCAGCAGCTTGGTCGCAGGGGTAAACTATGGCTACACCTTC
CDR3: CASSLVAGVNYGYTF

size: -
J: TRBJ1-2
V: TRBV28
D: -
DNA: TGTGCCAGCGCTCCGCAGGGTCCACTCTATGGCTACACCTTC
CDR3: CASAPQGPLYGYTF

size: once
J: TRBJ2-3
V: TRBV4-1
D: TRBD1
DNA: TGCGCCAGCAGCCCCGAAGGGGGCGGGTCAGATACGCAGTATTTT
CDR3: CASSPEGGGSDTQYF

size: -
J: TRBJ2-3
V: TRBV20-1
D: -
DNA: TGCAGTGCTAGTCCCGGGAACCGTGCGGATACGCAGTATTTT
CDR3: CSASPGNRADTQYF

size: -
J: TRBJ1-6
V: TRBV11-2
D: -
DNA: TGTGCCAGCAGGCAAGCGGGGGCGGGTAATTCACCCCTCCACTTT
CDR3: CASRQAGAGNSPLHF

size: -
J: TRBJ1-2
V: TRBV18
D: -
DNA: TGTGCCAGCTCACCACTCGCAGGGGTGGAGGACTATGGCTACACCTTC
CDR3: CASSPLAGVEDYGYTF

size: -
J: TRBJ1-1
V: TRBV11-3
D: -
DNA: TGTGCCAGCAGCTTAATCGGGGGGCTGAACACTGAAGCTTTCTTT
CDR3: CASSLIGGLNTEAFF

size: -
J: TRBJ1-4
V: TRBV19
D: -
DNA: TGTGCCAGTAGTATCGGGGTGAATATAGCCTCGACTAATGAAAAACTGTTTTTT
CDR3: CASSIGVNIASTNEKLFF

size: -
J: TRBJ2-3
V: TRBV3-1/TRBV3-2
D: -
DNA: TGTGCCAGCAGCCAGACGCCGGGTACGCAGTATTTT
CDR3: CASSQTPGTQYF

size: -
J: TRBJ1-3
V: TRBV19
D: -
DNA: TGTGCCAGTAGTATCGGAGCTGGAAACACCATATATTTT
CDR3: CASSIGAGNTIYF

size: many
J: TRBJ2-2
V: TRBV7-8
D: -
DNA: TGTGCCAGCAGCTTAATGGGGGGTAGCGGGGAGCTGTTTTTT
CDR3: CASSLMGGSGELFF